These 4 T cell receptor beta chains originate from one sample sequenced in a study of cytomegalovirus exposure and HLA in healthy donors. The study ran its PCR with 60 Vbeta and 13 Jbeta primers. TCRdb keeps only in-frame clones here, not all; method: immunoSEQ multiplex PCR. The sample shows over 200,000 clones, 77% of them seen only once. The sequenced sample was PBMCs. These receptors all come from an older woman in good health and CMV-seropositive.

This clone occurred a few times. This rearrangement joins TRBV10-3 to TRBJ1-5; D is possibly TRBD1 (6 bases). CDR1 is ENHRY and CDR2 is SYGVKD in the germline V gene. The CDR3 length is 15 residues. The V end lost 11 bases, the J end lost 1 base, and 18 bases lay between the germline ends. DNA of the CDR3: TGTGCCCCCCTAGTTGTGGGGGCCAGCAATCAGCCCCAGCATTTT. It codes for CAPLVVGASNQPQHF.

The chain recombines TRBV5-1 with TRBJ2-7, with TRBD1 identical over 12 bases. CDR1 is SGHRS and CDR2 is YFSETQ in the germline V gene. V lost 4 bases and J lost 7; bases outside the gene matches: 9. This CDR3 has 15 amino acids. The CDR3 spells CASSLGDRGLREQYF. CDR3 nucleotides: TGCGCCAGCAGCCTGGGGGACAGGGGGCTGAGAGAGCAGTACTTC.

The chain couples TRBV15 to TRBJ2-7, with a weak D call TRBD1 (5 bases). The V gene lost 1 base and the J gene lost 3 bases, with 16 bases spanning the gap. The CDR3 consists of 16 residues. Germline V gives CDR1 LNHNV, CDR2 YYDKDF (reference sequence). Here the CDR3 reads CATSRVGQATHYEQYF. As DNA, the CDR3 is TGTGCCACCAGCAGAGTTGGACAAGCGACCCACTACGAGCAGTACTTC.

CDR3 sequence reads: CASSVYPGQMIGEQYF. CDR3 DNA sequence: TGTGCCAGCAGTGTTTACCCGGGACAGATGATAGGTGAGCAGTACTTC. The V and J genes are TRBV27 and TRBJ2-5; TRBD1 matches at 7 bases. Germline-derived CDR1 and CDR2 are MNHEY and SMNVEV (reference sequence). Trimming removed 5 bases from V and 11 bases from J; junction bases left unmatched: 20. CDR3 size: 16 residues.